This passage covers 9 T cell receptor beta chains from one sample sequenced in a study of blood T cell repertoires in COVID-19. Sequenced by immunoSEQ multiplex PCR; TCRdb stores in-frame clones only, minus some. The sample includes approximately 98,000 clones, 65% to 85% seen only once; the top ten take about 10%. What was sequenced was peripheral blood. All receptors come from an elderly woman with acute or convalescent COVID-19.

The rearrangement joins TRBV7-2 to TRBJ1-2, with 10 positions matching TRBD1. V was pared by 5 bases and J by 7 bases, with 4 bases of the junction left unmatched. Germline loops: CDR1 SGHTA, CDR2 FQGNSA. CDR3 length: 13 amino acids. DNA of the CDR3: TGTGCCAGCAGCCCGGGACAGGGGAGTGGCTACACCTTC. The encoded protein is CASSPGQGSGYTF.

This chain connects TRBV28 to TRBJ2-7; TRBD2 is a possible D gene (5 bases). Deletions cut 7 bases from V and 0 bases from J, with 16 bases between. Germline V gene sequence: CDR1 MDHEN, CDR2 SYDVKM. The CDR3 covers 15 residues. The DNA of the CDR3 is TGTGCCAGCATCCCATCGCCGGGGAGCTCCTACGAGCAGTACTTC. It yields the protein CASIPSPGSSYEQYF.

This clone was seen only once. The CDR3 DNA reads TGCGCCAGCAGCCCGGGAATCTACAATGAGCAGTTCTTC. It translates to CASSPGIYNEQFF. The V and J genes are TRBV5-1 and TRBJ2-1; TRBD2 is a possible D gene (5 bases). This CDR3 comprises 13 residues. Trimming left V 4 bases short and J 3 bases short, with 8 bases between. Germline V CDR1 and CDR2: SGHRS, YFSETQ.

The chain links TRBV5-4 to TRBJ2-5, with D tentatively TRBD1 (6 bases). Trimming left V 4 bases short and J 1 base short, with 11 bases between. Germline V gene lookup returns CDR1 SGHNT and CDR2 YYREEE (reference sequence). The CDR3 spans 14 residues. The DNA for the CDR3 is TGTGCCAGCAGCCGCCCAGGGGTCCAAGAGACCCAGTACTTC. Amino acids: CASSRPGVQETQYF. Variable domain in full (rest from reference TRBV5-4 and TRBJ2-5): ETGVTQSPTHLIKTRGQQVTLRCSSQSGHNTVSWYQQALGQGPQFIFQYYREEENGRGNFPPRFSGLQFPNYSSELNVNALELDDSALYLCASSRPGVQETQYFGPGTRLLVL.

This rearrangement joins TRBV28 to TRBJ1-2; 12 bases agree with TRBD1. The V and J ends lost 3 bases and 8 bases, in that order; junction bases with no gene match: 10. Germline V gene sequence: CDR1 MDHEN, CDR2 SYDVKM. CDR3 length: 16 residues. DNA of the CDR3: TGTGCCAGCAGTTTTTTCCCGGGACAGGGGGCGGACGGCTACACCTTC. Encoded protein: CASSFFPGQGADGYTF.

This CDR3 reads CATSRDHGATEAFF. CDR3 sequence (DNA): TGTGCCACCAGCAGAGATCATGGGGCAACTGAAGCTTTCTTT. This chain links TRBV15 with TRBJ1-1; D is perhaps TRBD1 (5 bases). This CDR3 contains 14 residues. The V gene lost 0 bases and the J gene lost 5 bases, with 10 bases spanning the gap. CDR1 and CDR2 (germline): LNHNV, YYDKDF (reference sequence).

The chain recombines TRBV7-9 with TRBJ1-6, with TRBD1 matching over 7 bases. Germline lookup yields CDR1 SEHNR and CDR2 FQNEAQ (reference sequence). CDR3 length: 14 residues. Trimming took 6 bases from V and 9 from J; bases not matched to a gene: 8. In DNA, the CDR3 is TGTGCCAGCAGGGCCGGGGACAGAAGTTCACCCCTCCACTTT. Amino acid sequence: CASRAGDRSSPLHF.

The rearrangement uses TRBV6-2 or TRBV6-3 and TRBJ2-3, with a possible D match to TRBD1 (5 bases). This CDR3 contains 16 residues. V lost 2 bases, J lost 2 bases, and 14 bases lay in between. CDR1 and CDR2 from the germline V gene are MNHEY and SVGEGT. In DNA, the CDR3 is TGTGCCAGCAGTTACGGTGGGGCTCGGAACACAGATACGCAGTATTTT. Protein product: CASSYGGARNTDTQYF.

This chain links TRBV2 with TRBJ1-1, with TRBD1 identical over 7 bases. Germline assignment: CDR1 SNHLY and CDR2 FYNNEI. The J segment lost 0 bases and the V segment lost 6 bases, leaving 7 bases of the junction unmatched. The CDR3 totals 15 residues. CDR3 residues: CASRGQLTMNTEAFF. In nucleotides, the CDR3 is TGTGCCAGCAGGGGACAGCTAACCATGAACACTGAAGCTTTCTTT.